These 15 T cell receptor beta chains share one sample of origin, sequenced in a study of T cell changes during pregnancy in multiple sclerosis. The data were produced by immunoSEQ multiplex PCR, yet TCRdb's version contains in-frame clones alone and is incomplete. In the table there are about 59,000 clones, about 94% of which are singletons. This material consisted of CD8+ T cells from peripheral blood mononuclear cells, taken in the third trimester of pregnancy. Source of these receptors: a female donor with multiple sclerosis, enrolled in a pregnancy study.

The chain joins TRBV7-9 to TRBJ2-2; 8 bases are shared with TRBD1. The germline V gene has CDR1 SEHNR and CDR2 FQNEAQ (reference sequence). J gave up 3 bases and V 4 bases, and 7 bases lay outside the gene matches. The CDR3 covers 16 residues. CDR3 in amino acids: CASSSDPQGDTGELFF. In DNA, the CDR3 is TGTGCCAGCAGCTCCGACCCACAGGGGGACACCGGGGAGCTGTTTTTT.

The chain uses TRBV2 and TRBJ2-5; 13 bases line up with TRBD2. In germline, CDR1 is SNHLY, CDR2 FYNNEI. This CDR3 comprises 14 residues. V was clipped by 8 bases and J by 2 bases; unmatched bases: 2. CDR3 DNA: TGTGCCAGCGTGGGACTAGCGGGGCAAGAGACCCAGTACTTC. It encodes CASVGLAGQETQYF.

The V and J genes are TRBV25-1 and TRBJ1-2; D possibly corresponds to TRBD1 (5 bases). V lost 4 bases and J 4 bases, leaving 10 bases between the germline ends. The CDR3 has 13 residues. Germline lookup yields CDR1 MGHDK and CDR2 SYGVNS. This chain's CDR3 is CASSAQGGYGYTF. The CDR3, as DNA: TGTGCCAGCAGTGCCCAGGGAGGCTATGGCTACACCTTC.

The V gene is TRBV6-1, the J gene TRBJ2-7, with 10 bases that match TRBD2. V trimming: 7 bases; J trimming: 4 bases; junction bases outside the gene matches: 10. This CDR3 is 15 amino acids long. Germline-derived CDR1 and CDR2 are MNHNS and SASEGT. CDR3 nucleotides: TGTGCCAGCACTCGATCTAGCGGGAGCACTTACGAGCAGTACTTC. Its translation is CASTRSSGSTYEQYF.

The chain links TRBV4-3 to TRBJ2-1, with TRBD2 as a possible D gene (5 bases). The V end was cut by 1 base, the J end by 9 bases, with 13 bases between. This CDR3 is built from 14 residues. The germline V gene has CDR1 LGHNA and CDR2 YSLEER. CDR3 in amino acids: CASSQVLGWSEQFF. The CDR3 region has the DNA TGCGCCAGCAGCCAAGTACTAGGTTGGAGTGAGCAGTTCTTC.

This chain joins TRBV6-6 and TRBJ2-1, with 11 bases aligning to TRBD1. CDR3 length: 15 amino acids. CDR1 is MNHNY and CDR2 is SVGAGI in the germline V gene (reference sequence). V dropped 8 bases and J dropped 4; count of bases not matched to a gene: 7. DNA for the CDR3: TGTGCCAGCGAGACCGGGACAGGGGGATACAATGAGCAGTTCTTC. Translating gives CASETGTGGYNEQFF.

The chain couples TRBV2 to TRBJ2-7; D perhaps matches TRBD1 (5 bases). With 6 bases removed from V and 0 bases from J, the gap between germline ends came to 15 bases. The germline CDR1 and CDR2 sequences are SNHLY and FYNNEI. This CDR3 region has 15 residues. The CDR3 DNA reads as TGTGCCAGCAGGGACAATAACTTCATCTCCTACGAGCAGTACTTC. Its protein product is CASRDNNFISYEQYF.

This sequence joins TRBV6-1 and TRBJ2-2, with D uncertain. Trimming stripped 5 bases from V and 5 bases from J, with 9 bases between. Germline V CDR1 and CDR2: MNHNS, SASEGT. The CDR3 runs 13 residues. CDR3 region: CASSSDTTGELFF. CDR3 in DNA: TGTGCCAGCAGTTCTGATACAACCGGGGAGCTGTTTTTT.

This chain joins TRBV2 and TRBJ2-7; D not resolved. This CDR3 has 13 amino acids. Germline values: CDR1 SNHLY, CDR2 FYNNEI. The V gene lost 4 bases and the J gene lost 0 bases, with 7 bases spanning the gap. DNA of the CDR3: TGTGCCAGCAGTGGACTCTCCTCCTACGAGCAGTACTTC. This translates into CASSGLSSYEQYF.

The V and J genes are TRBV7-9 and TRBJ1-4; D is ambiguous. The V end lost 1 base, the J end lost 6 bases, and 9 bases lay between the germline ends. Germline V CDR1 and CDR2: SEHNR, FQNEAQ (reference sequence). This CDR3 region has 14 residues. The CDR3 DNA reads TGTGCCAGCAGCTTAGTAACTGGTGATGAAAAACTGTTTTTT. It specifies CASSLVTGDEKLFF.

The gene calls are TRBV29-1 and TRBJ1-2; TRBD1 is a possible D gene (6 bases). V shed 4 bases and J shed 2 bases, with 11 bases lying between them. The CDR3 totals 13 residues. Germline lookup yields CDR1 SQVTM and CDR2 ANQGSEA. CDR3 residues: CSVVSGDNYGYTF. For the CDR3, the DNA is TGCAGCGTTGTATCAGGGGACAACTATGGCTACACCTTC.

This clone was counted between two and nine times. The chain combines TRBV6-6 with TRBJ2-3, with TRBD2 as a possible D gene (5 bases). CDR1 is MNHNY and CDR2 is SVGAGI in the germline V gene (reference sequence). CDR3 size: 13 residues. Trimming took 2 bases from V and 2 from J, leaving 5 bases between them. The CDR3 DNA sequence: TGTGCCAGCAGTTACCGGGACACAGATACGCAGTATTTT. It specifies CASSYRDTDTQYF.

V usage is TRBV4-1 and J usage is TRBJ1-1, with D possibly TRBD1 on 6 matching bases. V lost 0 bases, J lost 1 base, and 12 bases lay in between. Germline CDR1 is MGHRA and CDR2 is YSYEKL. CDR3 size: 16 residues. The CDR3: CASSQEAPGQNTEAFF. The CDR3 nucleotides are TGCGCCAGCAGCCAAGAAGCCCCGGGACAGAACACTGAAGCTTTCTTT.

Written as DNA, the CDR3 is TGTGCCAGCAGCTTTCCGACTAGCGCCCAAGAGACCCAGTACTTC. It yields the protein CASSFPTSAQETQYF. The chain recombines TRBV7-8 with TRBJ2-5; 8 bases line up with TRBD2. V shed 3 bases and J 1 base; nucleotides not matched to a gene: 4. Germline CDR1 is SGHVS and CDR2 is FQNEAQ. This CDR3 has 15 residues.

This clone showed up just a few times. The CDR3 loop reads CASRPSGGEQYF. The CDR3 bases are TGTGCCAGCAGACCGTCGGGGGGCGAGCAGTACTTC. The chain uses TRBV7-9 and TRBJ2-7; 7 bases line up with TRBD2. The CDR3 runs 12 residues. In germline, CDR1 is SEHNR, CDR2 FQNEAQ (reference sequence). Unmatched junction bases numbered 5, after V lost 6 bases and J lost 6 bases.